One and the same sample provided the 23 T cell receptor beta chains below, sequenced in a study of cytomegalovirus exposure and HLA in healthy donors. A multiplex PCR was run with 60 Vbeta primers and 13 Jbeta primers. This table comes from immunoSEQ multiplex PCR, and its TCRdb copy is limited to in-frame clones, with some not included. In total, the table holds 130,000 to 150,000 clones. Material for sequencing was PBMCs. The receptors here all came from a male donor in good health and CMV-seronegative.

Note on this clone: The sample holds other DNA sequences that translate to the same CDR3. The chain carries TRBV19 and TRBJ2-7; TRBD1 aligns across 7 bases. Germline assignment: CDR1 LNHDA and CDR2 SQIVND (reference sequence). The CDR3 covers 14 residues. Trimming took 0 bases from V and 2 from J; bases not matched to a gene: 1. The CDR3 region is CASSIEGGPYEQYF. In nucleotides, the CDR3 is TGTGCCAGTAGTATAGAAGGGGGCCCCTACGAGCAGTACTTC.

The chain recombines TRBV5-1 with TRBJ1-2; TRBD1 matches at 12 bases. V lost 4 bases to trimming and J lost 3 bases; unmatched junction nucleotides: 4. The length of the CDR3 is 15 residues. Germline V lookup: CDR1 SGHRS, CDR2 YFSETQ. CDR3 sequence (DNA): TGCGCCAGCAGCCCTGGGACAGGGGGCGACTATGGCTACACCTTC. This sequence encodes CASSPGTGGDYGYTF.

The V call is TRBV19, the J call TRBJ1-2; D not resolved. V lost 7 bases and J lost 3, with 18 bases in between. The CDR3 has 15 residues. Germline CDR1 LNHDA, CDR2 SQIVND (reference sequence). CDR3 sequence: CASMTEGEVYYGYTF. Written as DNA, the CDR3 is TGTGCCAGTATGACTGAGGGCGAGGTTTACTATGGCTACACCTTC.

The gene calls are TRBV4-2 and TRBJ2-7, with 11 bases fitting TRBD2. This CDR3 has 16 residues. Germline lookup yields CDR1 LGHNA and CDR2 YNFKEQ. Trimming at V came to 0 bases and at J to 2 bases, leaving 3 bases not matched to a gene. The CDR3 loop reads CASSQDELAGAYEQYF. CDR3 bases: TGTGCCAGCAGCCAAGATGAACTAGCGGGGGCCTACGAGCAGTACTTC.

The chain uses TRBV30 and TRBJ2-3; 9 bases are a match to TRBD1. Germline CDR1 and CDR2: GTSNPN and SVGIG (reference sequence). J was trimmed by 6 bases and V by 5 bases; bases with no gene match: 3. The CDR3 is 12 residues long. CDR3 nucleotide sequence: TGTGCCTGGCGGACAGGGGTGGATACGCAGTATTTT. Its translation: CAWRTGVDTQYF.

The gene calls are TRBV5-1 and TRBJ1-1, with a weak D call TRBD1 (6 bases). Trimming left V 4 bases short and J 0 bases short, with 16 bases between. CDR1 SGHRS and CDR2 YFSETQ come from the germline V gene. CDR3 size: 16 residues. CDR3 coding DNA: TGCGCCAGCAGCGCGGACAGCGCCCTCATGAACACTGAAGCTTTCTTT. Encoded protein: CASSADSALMNTEAFF.

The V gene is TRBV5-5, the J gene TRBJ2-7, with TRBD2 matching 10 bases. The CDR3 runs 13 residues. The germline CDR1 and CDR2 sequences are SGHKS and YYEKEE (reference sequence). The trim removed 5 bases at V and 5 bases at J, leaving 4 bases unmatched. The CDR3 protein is CASSPSGSHEQYF. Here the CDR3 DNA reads TGTGCCAGCAGTCCTAGCGGGAGCCACGAGCAGTACTTC.

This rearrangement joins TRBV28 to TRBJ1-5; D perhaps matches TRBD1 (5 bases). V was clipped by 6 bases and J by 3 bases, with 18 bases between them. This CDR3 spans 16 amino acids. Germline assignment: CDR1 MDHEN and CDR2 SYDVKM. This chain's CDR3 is CASSSQGSSINQPQHF. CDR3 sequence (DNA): TGTGCCAGCAGCTCCCAGGGAAGTAGCATCAATCAGCCCCAGCATTTT.

The CDR3 region is CASRDRDSNEQFF. The CDR3 DNA reads TGTGCCAGCAGGGACCGGGACAGCAATGAGCAGTTCTTC. The rearrangement links TRBV9 to TRBJ2-1, with 7 bases lining up with TRBD1. The trim removed 5 bases at V and 6 bases at J, leaving 5 bases unmatched. The CDR3 totals 13 residues. Germline CDR1 is SGDLS and CDR2 is YYNGEE.

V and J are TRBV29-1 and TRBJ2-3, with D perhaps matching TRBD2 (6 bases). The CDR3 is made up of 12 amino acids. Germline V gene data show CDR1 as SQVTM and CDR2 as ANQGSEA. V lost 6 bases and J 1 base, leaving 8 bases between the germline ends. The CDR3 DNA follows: TGCAGCGTAGGAGGGGGCACAGATACGCAGTATTTT. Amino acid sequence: CSVGGGTDTQYF.

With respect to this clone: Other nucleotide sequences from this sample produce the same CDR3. CDR3 amino acids: CASSLSTGSGYTF. The DNA for the CDR3 is TGTGCCAGCAGTTTAAGCACAGGGAGTGGCTACACCTTC. The V gene is TRBV27, the J gene TRBJ1-2, with D perhaps TRBD1 (6 bases). This CDR3 has 13 amino acids. In germline, CDR1 is MNHEY, CDR2 SMNVEV (reference sequence). V was clipped by 2 bases and J by 7 bases, with 11 bases between them.

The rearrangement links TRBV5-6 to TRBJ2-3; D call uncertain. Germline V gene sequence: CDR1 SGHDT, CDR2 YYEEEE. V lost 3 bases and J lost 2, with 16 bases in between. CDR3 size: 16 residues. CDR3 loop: CASSSRVGSITDTQYF. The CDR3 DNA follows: TGTGCCAGCAGCTCTAGAGTTGGGTCGATCACAGATACGCAGTATTTT.

Here the CDR3 DNA reads TGTGCCAGCAGTCTTGATTACAGGGATCCGCCCCAGCATTTT. It is translated as CASSLDYRDPPQHF. This chain connects TRBV6-1 to TRBJ1-5; the D gene is possibly TRBD1 (6 bases). Trimming removed 5 bases at V and 9 bases at J, with 17 bases between. Germline assignment: CDR1 MNHNS and CDR2 SASEGT. CDR3 length: 14 amino acids.

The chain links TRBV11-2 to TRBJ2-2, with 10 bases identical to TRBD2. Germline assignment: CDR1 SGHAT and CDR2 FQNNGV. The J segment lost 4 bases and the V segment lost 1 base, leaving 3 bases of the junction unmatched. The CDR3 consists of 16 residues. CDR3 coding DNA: TGTGCCAGCAGCTTAGCAGGGACTAGCGTCACCGGGGAGCTGTTTTTT. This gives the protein CASSLAGTSVTGELFF.

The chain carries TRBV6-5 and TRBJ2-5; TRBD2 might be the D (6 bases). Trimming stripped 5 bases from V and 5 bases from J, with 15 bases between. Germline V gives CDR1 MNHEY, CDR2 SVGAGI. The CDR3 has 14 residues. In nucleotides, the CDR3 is TGTGCCAGCAGTCGGACCCACGGAGGGGAGACCCAGTACTTC. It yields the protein CASSRTHGGETQYF.

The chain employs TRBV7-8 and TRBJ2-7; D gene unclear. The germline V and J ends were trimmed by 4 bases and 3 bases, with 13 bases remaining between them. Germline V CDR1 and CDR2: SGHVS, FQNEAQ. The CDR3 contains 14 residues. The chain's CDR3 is CASSSQFEDYEQYF. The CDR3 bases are TGTGCCAGCAGCTCACAATTTGAGGACTACGAGCAGTACTTC.

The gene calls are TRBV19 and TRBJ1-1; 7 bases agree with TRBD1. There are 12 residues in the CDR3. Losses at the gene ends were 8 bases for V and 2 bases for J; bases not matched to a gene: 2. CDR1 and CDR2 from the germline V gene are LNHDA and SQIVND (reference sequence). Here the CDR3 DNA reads TGTGCCAGTTGGGACAGAAACACTGAAGCTTTCTTT. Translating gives CASWDRNTEAFF. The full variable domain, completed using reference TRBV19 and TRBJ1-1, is DGGITQSPKYLFRKEGQNVTLSCEQNLNHDAMYWYRQDPGQGLRLIYYSQIVNDFQKGDIAEGYSVSREKKESFPLTVTSAQKNPTAFYLCASWDRNTEAFFGQGTRLTVV.

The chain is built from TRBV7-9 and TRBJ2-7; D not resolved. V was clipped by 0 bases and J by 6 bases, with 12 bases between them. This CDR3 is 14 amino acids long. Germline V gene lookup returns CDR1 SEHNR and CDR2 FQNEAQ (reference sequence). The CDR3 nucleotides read TGTGCCAGCAGCTTAGCGAGTCGGTCTCCCGAGCAGTACTTC. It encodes CASSLASRSPEQYF. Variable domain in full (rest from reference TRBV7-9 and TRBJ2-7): DTGVSQNPRHKITKRGQNVTFRCDPISEHNRLYWYRQTLGQGPEFLTYFQNEAQLEKSRLLSDRFSAERPKGSFSTLEIQRTEQGDSAMYLCASSLASRSPEQYFGPGTRLTVT.

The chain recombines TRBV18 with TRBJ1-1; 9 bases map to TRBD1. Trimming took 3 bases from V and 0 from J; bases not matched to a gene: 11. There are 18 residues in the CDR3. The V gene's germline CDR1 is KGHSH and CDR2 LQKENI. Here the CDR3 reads CASSPVPATGGMNTEAFF. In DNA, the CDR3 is TGTGCCAGCTCACCTGTACCGGCGACAGGGGGAATGAACACTGAAGCTTTCTTT. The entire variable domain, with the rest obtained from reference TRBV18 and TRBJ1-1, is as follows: NAGVMQNPRHLVRRRGQEARLRCSPMKGHSHVYWYRQLPEEGLKFMVYLQKENIIDESGMPKERFSAEFPKEGPSILRIQQVVRGDSAAYFCASSPVPATGGMNTEAFFGQGTRLTVV.

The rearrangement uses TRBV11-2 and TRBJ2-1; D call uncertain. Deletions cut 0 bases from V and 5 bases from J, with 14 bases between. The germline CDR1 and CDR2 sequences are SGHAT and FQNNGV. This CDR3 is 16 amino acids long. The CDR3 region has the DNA TGTGCCAGCAGCTTAGAGTGGGCTAACCCGAACAATGAGCAGTTCTTC. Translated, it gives CASSLEWANPNNEQFF.

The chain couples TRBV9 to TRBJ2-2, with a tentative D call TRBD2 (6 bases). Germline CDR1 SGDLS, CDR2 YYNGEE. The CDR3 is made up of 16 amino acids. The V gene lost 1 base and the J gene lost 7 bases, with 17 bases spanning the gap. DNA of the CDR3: TGTGCCAGCAGCGTATCCCCTGGGGACTTAAACGGGGAGCTGTTTTTT. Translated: CASSVSPGDLNGELFF.

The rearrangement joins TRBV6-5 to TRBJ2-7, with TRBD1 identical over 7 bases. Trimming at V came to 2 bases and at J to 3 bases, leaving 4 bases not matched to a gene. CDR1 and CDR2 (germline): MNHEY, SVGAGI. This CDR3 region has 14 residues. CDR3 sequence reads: CASSYRTGYYEQYF. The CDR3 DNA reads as TGTGCCAGCAGTTACCGGACAGGTTACTACGAGCAGTACTTC.

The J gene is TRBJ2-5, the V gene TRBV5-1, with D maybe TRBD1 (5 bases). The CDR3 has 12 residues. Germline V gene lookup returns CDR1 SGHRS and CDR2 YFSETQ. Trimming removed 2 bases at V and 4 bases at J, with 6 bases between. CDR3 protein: CASSLTGETQYF. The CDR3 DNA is TGCGCCAGCAGCTTAACAGGAGAGACCCAGTACTTC.